The 13 T cell receptor beta chains below all came from one sample that was sequenced in a study of blood T cell repertoires in COVID-19. The table came from immunoSEQ multiplex PCR; TCRdb's copy has only in-frame clones and leaves some out. The repertoire has approximately 210,000 clones, around 82% of them found once; the top ten carry 7% to 10%. The sequenced material came from peripheral blood. The receptors stem from a woman aged 45-59 years with acute or convalescent COVID-19.

CDR3 bases: TGTGCCAGCAGTGAAGCGCTGGGACAGGGAACTGAAGCTTTCTTT. This sequence encodes CASSEALGQGTEAFF. V gene TRBV6-1 combines with J gene TRBJ1-1, with 9 bases lining up with TRBD1. The trim removed 0 bases at V and 5 bases at J, leaving 4 bases unmatched. Germline V gives CDR1 MNHNS, CDR2 SASEGT. The CDR3 spans 15 residues.

V usage is TRBV4-1 and J usage is TRBJ2-6, with D perhaps matching TRBD2 (6 bases). The CDR3 is 17 amino acids. V lost 0 bases and J 1 base, leaving 10 bases between the germline ends. Germline V CDR1 and CDR2: MGHRA, YSYEKL. The CDR3 nucleotides are TGCGCCAGCAGCCAAGATCTCCGGGGGTCTGGGGCCAACGTCCTGACTTTC. Its translation is CASSQDLRGSGANVLTF.

The V gene is TRBV11-2, the J gene TRBJ2-5; D may be TRBD1 (6 bases). Germline V gene sequence: CDR1 SGHAT, CDR2 FQNNGV. The CDR3 is 14 residues long. Trimming stripped 5 bases from V and 3 bases from J, with 13 bases between. The DNA for the CDR3 is TGTGCCAGCAGCGCCCGGGACATCAAAGAGACCCAGTACTTC. It yields the protein CASSARDIKETQYF.

J is TRBJ2-2 and V is TRBV18; 7 nucleotides line up with TRBD2. The trim removed 8 bases at V and 6 bases at J, leaving 9 bases unmatched. CDR1 is KGHSH and CDR2 is LQKENI in the germline V gene. This CDR3 region has 14 residues. DNA of the CDR3: TGTGCCAGCCGGGGGGAGGGAGTGGCCGGGGAGCTGTTTTTT. It translates to CASRGEGVAGELFF. Together with reference TRBV18 and TRBJ2-2, the CDR3 gives the full variable domain: NAGVMQNPRHLVRRRGQEARLRCSPMKGHSHVYWYRQLPEEGLKFMVYLQKENIIDESGMPKERFSAEFPKEGPSILRIQQVVRGDSAAYFCASRGEGVAGELFFGEGSRLTVL.

The chain's CDR3 is CASSFDGDTGELFF. CDR3 DNA: TGTGCCAGCAGCTTTGACGGAGACACCGGGGAGCTGTTTTTT. The rearrangement uses TRBV11-3 and TRBJ2-2; D is unclear. Germline V gives CDR1 SGHNT, CDR2 YENEEA. Trimming took 3 bases from V and 3 from J, leaving 8 bases between them. This CDR3 comprises 14 residues.

This clone has a single count. The J gene is TRBJ1-3, the V gene TRBV9, with 10 bases lining up with TRBD1. V shed 2 bases, J shed 2 bases, and the junction held 7 bases outside the gene matches. The V gene's germline CDR1 is SGDLS and CDR2 YYNGEE. The CDR3 has 17 amino acids. This CDR3 is CASSVKGQGLTGNTIYF. CDR3 DNA: TGTGCCAGCAGCGTGAAGGGACAGGGGCTTACTGGAAACACCATATATTTT. The whole variable domain, filled in from reference TRBV9 and TRBJ1-3, reads DSGVTQTPKHLITATGQRVTLRCSPRSGDLSVYWYQQSLDQGLQFLIQYYNGEERAKGNILERFSAQQFPDLHSELNLSSLELGDSALYFCASSVKGQGLTGNTIYFGEGSWLTVV.

The chain joins TRBV28 to TRBJ2-1, with a weak D call TRBD2 (5 bases). Between the trimmed V and J ends, which lost 5 bases and 7 bases, there was a span of 9 bases. This CDR3 has 12 amino acids. In germline, CDR1 is MDHEN, CDR2 SYDVKM. CDR3 loop: CASSGRANEQFF. The CDR3 nucleotides read TGTGCCAGCAGTGGGCGGGCTAATGAGCAGTTCTTC. Based on the CDR3 plus reference TRBV28 and TRBJ2-1, the full variable domain is DVKVTQSSRYLVKRTGEKVFLECVQDMDHENMFWYRQDPGLGLRLIYFSYDVKMKEKGDIPEGYSVSREKKERFSLILESASTNQTSMYLCASSGRANEQFFGPGTRLTVL.

The CDR3 loop reads CASSLDRRSYEQYF. DNA for the CDR3: TGTGCCAGCAGCTTGGACAGGCGCTCCTACGAGCAGTACTTC. This rearrangement joins TRBV5-4 to TRBJ2-7; a possible D gene is TRBD1 (5 bases). Trimming took 0 bases from V and 0 from J, leaving 7 bases between them. CDR3 length: 14 amino acids. CDR1 and CDR2 from the germline V gene are SGHNT and YYREEE (reference sequence).

The CDR3 DNA is TGCAGCGTTGTAACTCCAAGGGGCGGTACGAACACCGGGGAGCTGTTTTTT. Translating gives CSVVTPRGGTNTGELFF. This rearrangement joins TRBV29-1 to TRBJ2-2; D may be TRBD1 (5 bases). Trimming stripped 4 bases from V and 0 bases from J, with 18 bases between. Germline CDR1 reads SQVTM; CDR2 reads ANQGSEA. CDR3 length equals 17 residues.

The rearrangement joins TRBV4-2 to TRBJ2-2, with TRBD2 identical over 10 bases. With V trimmed by 3 bases and J by 1 base, 2 bases remained unmatched. The CDR3 extends over 16 amino acids. The germline V gene has CDR1 LGHNA and CDR2 YNFKEQ. CDR3 in DNA: TGTGCCAGCAGCCAGGGACTAGCGAAGAACACCGGGGAGCTGTTTTTT. This codes for CASSQGLAKNTGELFF.

The J gene is TRBJ1-6, the V gene TRBV5-1; a possible D gene is TRBD1 (5 bases). The CDR3 is 15 residues long. V lost 7 bases and J 7 bases, leaving 18 bases between the germline ends. The germline gives CDR1 SGHRS, CDR2 YFSETQ. The CDR3 DNA sequence: TGCGCCAGCCAGGACACGGGTAGCCCGAATTCACCCCTCCACTTT. Protein: CASQDTGSPNSPLHF.

This clone was counted once. The chain joins TRBV24-1 to TRBJ2-1; the D gene is possibly TRBD2 (6 bases). The V end lost 3 bases, the J end lost 0 bases, and 14 bases lay between the germline ends. The germline V gene encodes CDR1 KGHDR and CDR2 SFDVKD. CDR3 length equals 17 residues. The CDR3 protein is CATSDPGGGNSYNEQFF. The DNA of the CDR3 is TGTGCCACCAGTGATCCCGGAGGAGGGAACTCCTACAATGAGCAGTTCTTC.

The rearrangement joins TRBV2 to TRBJ1-5; maybe TRBD1 (6 bases). This CDR3 has 15 residues. The V and J ends lost 8 bases and 3 bases respectively, with 17 bases between them. Germline-derived CDR1 and CDR2 are SNHLY and FYNNEI. In DNA, the CDR3 is TGTGCCAGCCACAAAGGGCAGGGGACCAATCAGCCCCAGCATTTT. Encoded protein: CASHKGQGTNQPQHF.